One sample yielded the 10 T cell receptor beta chains listed below, sequenced in a study of cytomegalovirus exposure and HLA in healthy donors. Use of 60 Vbeta and 13 Jbeta primers characterized the PCR. Data came from immunoSEQ multiplex PCR; TCRdb stores just in-frame clones and leaves some out. Of under 120,000 clones in the sample, around two thirds were seen once. The sequencing sample was made of PBMCs. These receptor sequences come from a man between 50 and 59 years old in good health and CMV-seropositive.

This chain uses TRBV7-9 with TRBJ2-1; TRBD2 matches at 7 bases. V lost 3 bases and J lost 9; bases outside the gene matches: 11. The CDR3 is 15 residues long. The germline V gene has CDR1 SEHNR and CDR2 FQNEAQ (reference sequence). The CDR3 sequence is CASSFRLMGGTEQFF. The CDR3 DNA is TGTGCCAGCAGCTTTCGGCTTATGGGGGGGACTGAGCAGTTCTTC. The full variable domain, in which reference TRBV7-9 and TRBJ2-1 provide the parts outside the CDR3, is DTGVSQNPRHKITKRGQNVTFRCDPISEHNRLYWYRQTLGQGPEFLTYFQNEAQLEKSRLLSDRFSAERPKGSFSTLEIQRTEQGDSAMYLCASSFRLMGGTEQFFGPGTRLTVL.

In this sample, this clone turned up a few times. The rearrangement links TRBV11-3 to TRBJ2-5, with 13 nucleotides matching TRBD2. V shed 3 bases and J 2 bases; nucleotides not matched to a gene: 3. CDR3 length equals 16 residues. CDR1 and CDR2 from the germline V gene are SGHNT and YENEEA. CDR3: CASSFGGLAGQETQYF. The CDR3 bases are TGTGCCAGCAGCTTCGGGGGACTAGCGGGACAAGAGACCCAGTACTTC.

This sequence joins TRBV5-1 and TRBJ1-2, with no clear D. The V end lost 1 base, the J end lost 4 bases, and 11 bases lay between the germline ends. The CDR3 runs 14 residues. The germline gives CDR1 SGHRS, CDR2 YFSETQ. The CDR3 nucleotides are TGCGCCAGCAGCTTGAACCCCCCAGTCTATGGCTACACCTTC. Protein sequence: CASSLNPPVYGYTF.

CDR3 in amino acids: CASLNRDSFNSPLHF. The DNA for the CDR3 is TGTGCCAGCCTAAACCGGGACAGCTTTAATTCACCCCTCCACTTT. V gene TRBV5-5 combines with J gene TRBJ1-6; 7 bases align to TRBD1. Per germline, CDR1 SGHKS and CDR2 YYEKEE (reference sequence). The V gene end was trimmed by 7 bases and the J gene end by 6 bases; junction bases not matched to a gene: 10. The CDR3 has 15 amino acids. The full variable domain, completed using reference TRBV5-5 and TRBJ1-6, is DAGVTQSPTHLIKTRGQQVTLRCSPISGHKSVSWYQQVLGQGPQFIFQYYEKEERGRGNFPDRFSARQFPNYSSELNVNALLLGDSALYLCASLNRDSFNSPLHFGNGTRLTVT.

The chain uses TRBV5-1 and TRBJ2-7, with 7 bases that match TRBD1. This CDR3 is built from 14 residues. Germline V gives CDR1 SGHRS, CDR2 YFSETQ. Germline trimming cut 3 bases from V and 0 bases from J; bases unmatched to any gene: 3. Here the CDR3 DNA reads TGCGCCAGCAGCTCCTCAGGGGGCTCCTACGAGCAGTACTTC. Protein product: CASSSSGGSYEQYF.

The rearrangement joins TRBV5-1 to TRBJ1-2; possibly TRBD1 for D (6 bases). V was cut by 4 bases and J by 2 bases, with 18 bases left in between. CDR3 length: 16 residues. The V gene's germline CDR1 is SGHRS and CDR2 YFSETQ. The CDR3 spells CASSPDGSGQNYGYTF. The DNA of the CDR3 is TGCGCCAGCAGCCCGGATGGGTCGGGACAAAACTATGGCTACACCTTC.

The chain combines TRBV15 with TRBJ2-3; 9 nucleotides match TRBD1. Germline-derived CDR1 and CDR2 are LNHNV and YYDKDF (reference sequence). The CDR3 length is 17 residues. V dropped 2 bases and J dropped 2; count of bases not matched to a gene: 8. CDR3 DNA sequence: TGTGCCACCAGCAGAACCCGGACAGGGGCCCCCACAGATACGCAGTATTTT. This gives the protein CATSRTRTGAPTDTQYF. Using reference TRBV15 and TRBJ2-3 for the parts outside the CDR3, the full variable domain is DAMVIQNPRYQVTQFGKPVTLSCSQTLNHNVMYWYQQKSSQAPKLLFHYYDKDFNNEADTPDNFQSRRPNTSFCFLDIRSPGLGDTAMYLCATSRTRTGAPTDTQYFGPGTRLTVL.

This rearrangement joins TRBV7-8 to TRBJ1-2; TRBD1 matches 9 bases. This CDR3 region has 12 residues. The germline gives CDR1 SGHVS, CDR2 FQNEAQ. V was pared by 5 bases and J by 7 bases, with 2 bases of the junction left unmatched. CDR3 in amino acids: CASSVGQGGYTF. The CDR3 nucleotides are TGTGCCAGCAGCGTGGGACAGGGTGGCTACACCTTC. The full variable domain, with the rest looked up from reference TRBV7-8 and TRBJ1-2, is GAGVSQSPRYKVAKRGQDVALRCDPISGHVSLFWYQQALGQGPEFLTYFQNEAQLDKSGLPSDRFFAERPEGSVSTLKIQRTQQEDSAVYLCASSVGQGGYTFGSGTRLTVV.

The chain is built from TRBV5-1 and TRBJ1-3; TRBD1 agrees at 9 bases. Trimming cost V 1 base and J 3 bases; bases outside gene matches: 2. Germline CDR1 and CDR2: SGHRS and YFSETQ. The CDR3 extends over 15 amino acids. CDR3 loop: CASSLMGQGGNTIYF. The CDR3 DNA follows: TGCGCCAGCAGCTTGATGGGACAGGGTGGAAACACCATATATTTT.

This chain uses TRBV6-5 with TRBJ1-1; D perhaps matches TRBD1 (6 bases). Trimming shortened V by 2 bases and J by 6 bases, and 19 bases separated the two germline ends. This CDR3 comprises 16 residues. Germline V lookup: CDR1 MNHEY, CDR2 SVGAGI. In DNA, the CDR3 is TGTGCCAGCAGTTACGGACAGTTTAGGTTGAGCGCTGAAGCTTTCTTT. This encodes CASSYGQFRLSAEAFF.